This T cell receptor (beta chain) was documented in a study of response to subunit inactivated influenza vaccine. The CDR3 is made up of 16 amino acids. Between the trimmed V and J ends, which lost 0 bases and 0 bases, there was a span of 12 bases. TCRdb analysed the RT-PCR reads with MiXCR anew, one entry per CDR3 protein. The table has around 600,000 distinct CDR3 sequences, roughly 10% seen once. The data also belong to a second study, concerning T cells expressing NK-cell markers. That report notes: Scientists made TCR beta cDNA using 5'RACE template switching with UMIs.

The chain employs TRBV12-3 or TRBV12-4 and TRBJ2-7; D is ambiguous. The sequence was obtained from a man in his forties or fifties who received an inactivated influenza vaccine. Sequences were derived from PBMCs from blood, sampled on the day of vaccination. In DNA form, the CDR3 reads TGTGCCAGCAGTTTAGCGCTACTATTTAGCTCCTACGAGCAGTACTTC. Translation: CASSLALLFSSYEQYF.